The clone carrying this TCR beta chain was observed a few times. Its antigen is as yet unknown. The assay was immunoSEQ multiplex PCR, and TCRdb's table has in-frame clones only and misses some. The repertoire holds more than 45,000 clones, with more than 85% as singletons. The record originates from a study of siplizumab effects on memory and regulatory T cells. Study-level results: No naive or memory phenotype could be assigned to roughly 80-95% of proliferating clones. Both greater diversity than memory cells and a major contribution to the alloresponse seemed to characterize naive T cells. Versus 26.9% in controls, the mappable alloreactive CD4+ clones averaged about 70% Treg-derived with siplizumab.

The J segment lost 1 base and the V segment lost 2 bases, leaving 0 bases of the junction unmatched. This CDR3 spans 14 amino acids. Germline CDR1 reads MNHNS; CDR2 reads SASEGT. Sequences were obtained from CD8+ T cells sorted from blood. V and J are TRBV6-1 and TRBJ2-3; 7 bases align to TRBD2. The source of this sequence is a human donor in good health. The CDR3 protein is CASSELAGTDTQYF. The CDR3 DNA follows: TGTGCCAGCAGTGAACTAGCGGGCACAGATACGCAGTATTTT.